The clone carrying this T cell receptor (beta chain) is a singleton in its sample. This entry belongs to a study of shared clonotypes between healthy human individuals. Cells designated naive CD8 were CD45RO-negative and were positively selected for CCR7, with terminally differentiated effector memory CD45RA+ cells excluded. The data were produced by immunoSEQ multiplex PCR, yet TCRdb's version contains in-frame clones alone and is incomplete. The sample shows approximately 720,000 clones, just over 90% of them seen only once. Material for sequencing was naive CD8+ T cells sorted from blood. The clonotype was recovered from a man aged 30-40 years in good health.

CDR3 region: CASSESVNTEAFF. CDR3 bases: TGTGCCAGCAGTGAATCCGTGAACACTGAAGCTTTCTTT. The chain is built from TRBV2 and TRBJ1-1; D remains ambiguous. This CDR3 region has 13 residues. Trimming left V 2 bases short and J 0 bases short, with 4 bases between. Germline V CDR1 and CDR2: SNHLY, FYNNEI.